The 26 T cell receptor beta chains below come from one sample, sequenced in a study of graft-versus-host responses after intestinal transplantation. Which antigens these TCRs recognize remains unknown. Profiled with immunoSEQ multiplex PCR; TCRdb holds only in-frame clones, not every one. The profile shows about 90,000 clones, over 75% of them singletons. The sample was unstimulated CD8+ T cells sorted from spleen or lymph node cells, taken before intestinal transplant. The receptors here all came from a human donor who received an intestinal transplant.

The table lists this clone with a few counts. The chain uses TRBV4-1 and TRBJ2-7; the D gene is possibly TRBD2 (6 bases). Trimming stripped 1 base from V and 0 bases from J, with 10 bases between. The CDR3 is 15 amino acids. The germline V gene has CDR1 MGHRA and CDR2 YSYEKL. CDR3 in amino acids: CASSQVAANSYEQYF. The CDR3 bases are TGCGCCAGCAGCCAAGTAGCGGCTAACTCCTACGAGCAGTACTTC.

This chain uses TRBV9 with TRBJ2-6, with 13 bases matching TRBD2. This CDR3 comprises 18 residues. Germline V lookup: CDR1 SGDLS, CDR2 YYNGEE. Trimming took 3 bases from V and 0 from J; bases not matched to a gene: 3. The CDR3 sequence: CASSGLAGGVSGANVLTF. For the CDR3, the DNA is TGTGCCAGCAGCGGACTAGCGGGGGGTGTCTCTGGGGCCAACGTCCTGACTTTC.

Only one count was recorded for this clone. The gene calls are TRBV7-9 and TRBJ1-5, with D maybe TRBD1 (6 bases). Between the trimmed V and J ends, which lost 3 bases and 0 bases, there was a span of 6 bases. There are 14 residues in the CDR3. Germline values: CDR1 SEHNR, CDR2 FQNEAQ (reference sequence). The CDR3 nucleotides read TGTGCCAGCAGCTTGGACAGTAGCAATCAGCCCCAGCATTTT. It codes for CASSLDSSNQPQHF.

The rearrangement links TRBV5-1 to TRBJ2-1; 16 bases agree with TRBD2. V lost 4 bases to trimming and J lost 5 bases; unmatched junction nucleotides: 6. CDR1 is SGHRS, CDR2 YFSETQ, per germline. The CDR3 extends over 17 amino acids. The CDR3 loop is CASSQGLAGGPHNEQFF. CDR3 nucleotides: TGCGCCAGCAGCCAGGGACTAGCGGGGGGGCCGCACAATGAGCAGTTCTTC.

The V call is TRBV2, the J call TRBJ2-7; 8 positions agree with TRBD2. The CDR3 is made up of 14 amino acids. Germline CDR1 is SNHLY and CDR2 is FYNNEI. V lost 4 bases to trimming and J lost 5 bases; unmatched junction nucleotides: 7. CDR3 DNA sequence: TGTGCCAGCAGTGGAGAGCGGGAGTACGACGAGCAGTACTTC. Its protein is CASSGEREYDEQYF.

This chain links TRBV27 with TRBJ1-1; TRBD1 might be the D (6 bases). Germline CDR1 is MNHEY and CDR2 is SMNVEV (reference sequence). CDR3 size: 14 residues. Trimming stripped 3 bases from V and 1 base from J, with 9 bases between. The CDR3 protein is CASSLGRGNTEAFF. DNA for the CDR3: TGTGCCAGCAGTTTGGGCAGGGGGAACACTGAAGCTTTCTTT.

The V and J genes are TRBV9 and TRBJ2-7; D perhaps matches TRBD2 (5 bases). Trimming removed 0 bases at V and 2 bases at J, with 9 bases between. The CDR3 contains 14 residues. CDR1 is SGDLS and CDR2 is YYNGEE in the germline V gene. CDR3 nucleotides: TGTGCCAGCAGCGTAGTTGACGGGACCTACGAGCAGTACTTC. It codes for CASSVVDGTYEQYF. The full variable domain, rest sourced from reference TRBV9 and TRBJ2-7, is DSGVTQTPKHLITATGQRVTLRCSPRSGDLSVYWYQQSLDQGLQFLIQYYNGEERAKGNILERFSAQQFPDLHSELNLSSLELGDSALYFCASSVVDGTYEQYFGPGTRLTVT.

V and J are TRBV10-1 and TRBJ1-1; D gene uncertain. Germline CDR1 WNHNN, CDR2 SYGVQD (reference sequence). Trimming cost V 0 bases and J 3 bases, with 14 bases left between them. The CDR3 length is 16 residues. This CDR3 is CASSESPSGLDTEAFF. In DNA, the CDR3 is TGCGCCAGCAGTGAGTCTCCCAGCGGCCTCGACACTGAAGCTTTCTTT.

CDR3 loop: CASSAWALSYEQYF. CDR3 DNA: TGTGCCAGCAGTGCCTGGGCCCTCTCCTACGAGCAGTACTTC. This chain uses TRBV6-1 with TRBJ2-7; D gene unclear. Germline lookup yields CDR1 MNHNS and CDR2 SASEGT. Trimming stripped 4 bases from V and 0 bases from J, with 10 bases between. The CDR3 loop spans 14 amino acids.

The chain recombines TRBV7-8 with TRBJ2-7; D ambiguous. CDR1 is SGHVS and CDR2 is FQNEAQ in the germline V gene. The CDR3 covers 12 residues. The germline V and J ends were trimmed by 7 bases and 0 bases, with 7 bases remaining between them. CDR3 loop: CASTPSSYEQYF. The CDR3 DNA reads TGTGCCAGCACCCCGAGCTCCTACGAGCAGTACTTC.

The V call is TRBV29-1, the J call TRBJ2-1; D unresolved. Between the trimmed V and J ends, which lost 1 base and 1 base, there was a span of 14 bases. This CDR3 is built from 16 residues. Germline CDR1 is SQVTM and CDR2 is ANQGSEA. This chain's CDR3 is CSVEVNGVDSYNEQFF. The CDR3 nucleotides are TGCAGCGTTGAAGTTAACGGTGTCGATTCCTACAATGAGCAGTTCTTC.

This chain joins TRBV7-9 and TRBJ1-1, with TRBD1 as a possible D gene (5 bases). The germline V gene has CDR1 SEHNR and CDR2 FQNEAQ (reference sequence). V was clipped by 5 bases and J by 1 base, with 23 bases between them. The CDR3 runs to 18 residues. CDR3 DNA sequence: TGTGCCAGCAGCCCAAGAAGCCGGAGGGGAATTAAGAACACTGAAGCTTTCTTT. Its protein product is CASSPRSRRGIKNTEAFF.

The chain couples TRBV5-6 to TRBJ1-5; TRBD1 might be the D (5 bases). The CDR3 is 14 amino acids. Trimming removed 0 bases at V and 2 bases at J, with 6 bases between. Germline assignment: CDR1 SGHDT and CDR2 YYEEEE. The CDR3: CASSLAQGNQPQHF. The CDR3 DNA is TGTGCCAGCAGCTTGGCACAGGGCAATCAGCCCCAGCATTTT.

The gene calls are TRBV27 and TRBJ1-2; D perhaps matches TRBD1 (5 bases). V lost 2 bases and J lost 6, with 10 bases in between. Germline lookup yields CDR1 MNHEY and CDR2 SMNVEV (reference sequence). The CDR3 is 13 residues long. This CDR3 reads CASSLGAGDGYTF. CDR3 in DNA: TGTGCCAGCAGTTTAGGGGCAGGAGATGGCTACACCTTC.

The V gene is TRBV5-1, the J gene TRBJ2-1; the D gene is possibly TRBD2 (5 bases). Trimming shortened V by 1 base and J by 4 bases, and 21 bases separated the two germline ends. CDR3 length equals 18 residues. Germline values: CDR1 SGHRS, CDR2 YFSETQ. CDR3 amino acids: CASSLRGTEDLLYNEQFF. In DNA form, the CDR3 reads TGCGCCAGCAGCTTGCGGGGAACGGAGGATCTACTTTACAATGAGCAGTTCTTC.

This chain connects TRBV10-2 to TRBJ1-6; no clear D. The germline gives CDR1 WSHSY, CDR2 SAAADI. This CDR3 has 14 residues. V was shortened by 5 bases and J by 0 bases, with 5 bases between the two germline ends. The CDR3: CASSKSSYNSPLHF. As DNA, the CDR3 is TGCGCCAGCAGTAAGAGCTCCTATAATTCACCCCTCCACTTT.

This chain links TRBV11-2 with TRBJ2-1, with 12 positions matching TRBD2. Trimming cost V 5 bases and J 7 bases; bases outside gene matches: 9. Germline V gene lookup returns CDR1 SGHAT and CDR2 FQNNGV. The CDR3 sequence is 16 residues long. The chain's CDR3 is CASSPRTSGDGNEQFF. The CDR3 bases are TGTGCCAGCAGCCCACGGACTAGCGGGGACGGAAATGAGCAGTTCTTC.

On this clone itself: An end of the junction differs from the germline gene, which may be a read error. This sequence joins TRBV20-1 and TRBJ2-4; D possibly corresponds to TRBD1 (5 bases). Germline CDR1 is DFQATT and CDR2 is SNEGSKA (reference sequence). The CDR3 runs 11 residues. The CDR3 nucleotides are TGCAGTGCTAGCTTAGGCGGACAAGGAACTTTC. Its translation: CSASLGGQGTF.

The chain links TRBV19 to TRBJ1-1, with TRBD1 matching over 8 bases. CDR1 LNHDA and CDR2 SQIVND come from the germline V gene (reference sequence). The CDR3 is 14 residues long. J was trimmed by 0 bases and V by 7 bases; bases with no gene match: 4. CDR3 protein: CASNRDRLNTEAFF. The DNA of the CDR3 is TGTGCCAGTAACCGGGACAGGCTGAACACTGAAGCTTTCTTT.

The chain uses TRBV2 and TRBJ2-7, with a possible D match to TRBD2 (6 bases). The V gene lost 6 bases and the J gene lost 4 bases, with 16 bases spanning the gap. CDR1 and CDR2 from the germline V gene are SNHLY and FYNNEI. This CDR3 has 14 amino acids. CDR3 region: CASRDYKAPYEQYF. DNA of the CDR3: TGTGCCAGCAGGGACTACAAGGCCCCATACGAGCAGTACTTC.

The chain couples TRBV13 to TRBJ2-4, with D uncertain. Germline V gene lookup returns CDR1 PRHDT and CDR2 FYEKMQ (reference sequence). The CDR3 loop spans 16 amino acids. The V end was cut by 2 bases, the J end by 5 bases, with 16 bases between. DNA of the CDR3: TGTGCCAGCAGCTTACTCAAATCTAACAGAGAAAACATTCAGTACTTC. Its translation: CASSLLKSNRENIQYF.

This chain uses TRBV9 with TRBJ2-7, with 7 positions matching TRBD2. J gave up 5 bases and V 3 bases, and 11 bases lay outside the gene matches. Germline V gene data show CDR1 as SGDLS and CDR2 as YYNGEE. This CDR3 region has 15 residues. CDR3 loop: CASSGEGQGTNEQYF. CDR3 sequence (DNA): TGTGCCAGCAGCGGGGAGGGGCAGGGAACCAACGAGCAGTACTTC.

V and J are TRBV5-6 and TRBJ1-1; perhaps TRBD1 as D (6 bases). Germline V gives CDR1 SGHDT, CDR2 YYEEEE. V lost 0 bases and J lost 8, with 11 bases in between. The CDR3 contains 13 residues. CDR3 in amino acids: CASSLDPGTEAFF. CDR3 DNA: TGTGCCAGCAGCTTGGACCCCGGGACAGAAGCTTTCTTT.

V and J are TRBV27 and TRBJ2-1; D ambiguous. This CDR3 spans 13 amino acids. Germline values: CDR1 MNHEY, CDR2 SMNVEV (reference sequence). Trimming stripped 3 bases from V and 8 bases from J, with 11 bases between. DNA of the CDR3: TGTGCCAGCAGTTTTCTAGACTCAGATGAGCAGTTCTTC. Translation: CASSFLDSDEQFF.

This rearrangement joins TRBV5-1 to TRBJ2-7, with 9 bases fitting TRBD1. The CDR3 covers 13 residues. Germline CDR1 and CDR2: SGHRS and YFSETQ. V shed 4 bases, J shed 7 bases, and the junction held 6 bases outside the gene matches. Here the CDR3 DNA reads TGCGCCAGCAGCCCAGGGACAGGGCGAGAGCAGTACTTC. This encodes CASSPGTGREQYF.

This clone was observed once. The rearrangement uses TRBV4-1 and TRBJ2-1; 7 bases match TRBD1. The CDR3 totals 15 residues. V lost 6 bases to trimming and J lost 3 bases; unmatched junction nucleotides: 8. Germline V lookup: CDR1 MGHRA, CDR2 YSYEKL. CDR3 in amino acids: CASSRQGTNYNEQFF. CDR3 bases: TGCGCCAGCAGTCGACAGGGAACAAACTACAATGAGCAGTTCTTC.